The entry below describes one T cell receptor (beta chain). Its target is unknown. With 60 Vbeta and 13 Jbeta primers, the PCR was carried out. Clones were sequenced by immunoSEQ multiplex PCR, and TCRdb holds only the in-frame ones, with some missing. The data hold 150,000 or so clones, with 70% observed a single time. This sample was taken from a study of cytomegalovirus exposure and HLA in healthy donors. Whole-study results and caveats: Most likely, a cluster of highly shared sequence variants arose as a sequencing artifact. It was confirmed in vitro that three of the CMV-associated chains were specific for CMV antigens.

The CDR3 is made up of 14 amino acids. Trimming at V came to 4 bases and at J to 2 bases, leaving 2 bases not matched to a gene. CDR1 and CDR2 from the germline V gene are MNHEY and SVGAGI. The receptor was isolated from an older woman in good health and CMV-seropositive. The gene calls are TRBV6-5 and TRBJ1-5; 7 bases match TRBD1. Sequencing input: PBMCs. CDR3 sequence reads: CASSSGGRNQPQHF. DNA for the CDR3: TGTGCCAGCAGTTCAGGGGGTCGCAATCAGCCCCAGCATTTT.